These T cell receptor beta chains were read from a single sample in a study of spatial heterogeneity in lung cancer. TCRdb independently ran MiXCR on the 5' RACE reads; one entry per CDR3 protein. The sample yields around 2,700 distinct CDR3 sequences, approximately 12% seen once. This specimen consisted of normal lung tissue next to the tumor, obtained at surgery. The source of these receptors is a male donor with early-stage non-small cell lung cancer. Both conserved end residues are part of each CDR3. The order of the fields is D gene, V gene, J gene, clone size, CDR3 protein, CDR3 DNA. D genes are given only for firm matches. Clone size is shown for a subset of rows, as once, few, many or a class of expanded clone.

-	TRBV5-1	TRBJ2-3	-	CASSFFDAMDTQYF	TGCGCCAGCAGCTTCTTCGACGCCATGGATACGCAGTATTTT
-	TRBV11-2	TRBJ2-1	many	CASAVGATSYNEQFF	TGTGCCAGCGCGGTGGGGGCGACCTCCTACAATGAGCAGTTCTTC
TRBD2	TRBV29-1	TRBJ2-2	medium-sized	CSVDSGRSGGGELFF	TGCAGCGTTGATAGCGGGAGGTCGGGCGGCGGGGAGCTGTTTTTT
-	TRBV10-3	TRBJ2-1	medium-sized	CAISGSTGSGEQFF	TGTGCCATCAGTGGATCGACCGGCAGCGGTGAGCAGTTCTTC
-	TRBV29-1	TRBJ1-1	medium-sized	CSAGSGWAMGTEAFF	TGCAGCGCCGGGAGTGGCTGGGCGATGGGCACTGAAGCTTTCTTT
TRBD2	TRBV19	TRBJ2-1	many	CASSIPLAGQRSYNEQFF	TGTGCCAGTAGTATCCCCCTAGCGGGACAACGCTCCTACAATGAGCAGTTCTTC
TRBD1	TRBV7-9	TRBJ2-4	-	CASSSDRGSTFQYF	TGTGCCAGCAGCTCTGACAGGGGGTCTACTTTTCAGTACTTC
TRBD1	TRBV7-9	TRBJ1-1	large	CASRGTATEAFF	TGTGCCAGCAGAGGGACAGCCACTGAAGCTTTCTTT
TRBD2	TRBV20-1	TRBJ2-7	medium-sized	CSARDGEGPFYEQYF	TGCAGTGCTAGAGATGGGGAGGGCCCATTCTACGAGCAGTACTTC
TRBD1	TRBV5-1	TRBJ2-3	medium-sized	CASSLGDRGDTQYF	TGCGCCAGCAGCTTGGGGGACAGGGGAGATACGCAGTATTTT
-	TRBV2	TRBJ2-6	medium-sized	CASRAIASGANVLTF	TGTGCCAGCAGGGCGATAGCCTCTGGGGCCAACGTCCTGACTTTC
-	TRBV27	TRBJ2-3	medium-sized	CASKQGGSADTQYF	TGTGCCAGCAAACAGGGCGGGAGCGCAGATACGCAGTATTTT
-	TRBV5-1	TRBJ2-3	-	CASSSSPLRADTQYF	TGCGCCAGCAGCTCCTCTCCACTTCGGGCAGATACGCAGTATTTT
TRBD1	TRBV5-1	TRBJ1-1	medium-sized	CASSALYRGPEAFF	TGCGCCAGCAGCGCACTCTACAGGGGACCTGAAGCTTTCTTT
-	TRBV20-1	TRBJ2-7	-	CSAPFGTEQYF	TGCAGTGCCCCCTTCGGGACCGAGCAGTACTTC
-	TRBV5-1	TRBJ1-1	medium-sized	CASSFDGRDTEAFF	TGCGCCAGCAGCTTTGACGGACGGGACACTGAAGCTTTCTTT
TRBD1	TRBV6-5	TRBJ2-2	-	CASSPTGGTGELFF	TGTGCCAGCAGTCCAACAGGGGGGACCGGGGAGCTGTTTTTT
-	TRBV29-1	TRBJ2-1	medium-sized	CSAKVTEEQFF	TGCAGCGCAAAAGTAACCGAGGAGCAGTTCTTC
-	TRBV28	TRBJ1-6	medium-sized	CASSLRPINSPLHF	TGTGCCAGCAGTTTACGGCCGATTAATTCACCCCTCCACTTT
-	TRBV7-2	TRBJ2-3	few	CASSIIHGGTDTQYF	TGTGCCAGCAGCATAATTCACGGGGGCACAGATACGCAGTATTTT
TRBD2	TRBV9	TRBJ2-7	many	CASSERTGTSSREQYF	TGTGCCAGCAGCGAGCGAACCGGGACTAGCTCCCGCGAGCAGTACTTC
-	TRBV7-9	TRBJ1-6	many	CASSLSNSPLHF	TGTGCCAGCAGCTTAAGTAATTCACCCCTCCACTTT
-	TRBV4-1	TRBJ2-7	many	CASSQTELAYEQYF	TGCGCCAGCAGCCAAACCGAGCTCGCCTACGAGCAGTACTTC
-	TRBV20-1	TRBJ1-1	-	CSAFGGRGFSEAFF	TGCAGTGCTTTTGGGGGGAGGGGTTTCTCTGAAGCTTTCTTT
-	TRBV28	TRBJ2-1	-	CASRQRSSYNEQFF	TGTGCCAGCAGACAGAGGAGCTCCTACAATGAGCAGTTCTTC
TRBD2	TRBV6-5	TRBJ2-1	medium-sized	CASSYSATSGRYNEQFF	TGTGCCAGCAGTTACTCAGCGACTAGCGGGAGATACAATGAGCAGTTCTTC
TRBD1	TRBV28	TRBJ2-3	medium-sized	CASSFGTGTSDTQYF	TGTGCCAGCAGTTTTGGGACAGGGACGTCAGATACGCAGTATTTT
-	TRBV6-6	TRBJ2-7	many	CASSADGGNWVGYF	TGTGCCAGCAGTGCGGACGGGGGTAATTGGGTGGGGTACTTC
TRBD1	TRBV5-1	TRBJ2-7	medium-sized	CASSSTGGAYEQYF	TGCGCCAGCAGCTCCACAGGGGGAGCCTACGAGCAGTACTTC
-	TRBV4-2	TRBJ1-5	medium-sized	CASSQGTDGNQPQHF	TGTGCCAGCAGCCAAGGGACAGACGGCAATCAGCCCCAGCATTTT
TRBD2	TRBV20-1	TRBJ2-2	medium-sized	CSAEGLANGELFF	TGCAGCGCAGAGGGACTAGCTAACGGGGAGCTGTTTTTT
-	TRBV30	TRBJ1-1	few	CAWSVKQFRAEAFF	TGTGCCTGGAGTGTGAAACAATTTAGGGCTGAAGCTTTCTTT
TRBD1	TRBV20-1	TRBJ1-2	medium-sized	CSALRQGINYGYTF	TGCAGTGCTCTTCGACAGGGAATTAACTATGGCTACACCTTC
-	TRBV10-3	TRBJ1-1	medium-sized	CAISGWGDLSEAFF	TGTGCCATCAGTGGTTGGGGGGACCTGAGTGAAGCTTTCTTT
-	TRBV24-1	TRBJ1-1	-	CATSDSTAMNTEAFF	TGTGCCACCAGTGACTCGACAGCCATGAACACTGAAGCTTTCTTT
-	TRBV12-3/TRBV12-4	TRBJ1-1	-	CASSWGPEAFF	TGTGCCAGCAGTTGGGGGCCTGAAGCTTTCTTT
TRBD2	TRBV27	TRBJ2-1	-	CASSSGLAGVRKTNEQFF	TGTGCCAGCAGTTCCGGACTAGCGGGAGTTAGAAAGACCAATGAGCAGTTCTTC
-	TRBV5-1	TRBJ2-7	medium-sized	CASSLNSATYEQYF	TGCGCCAGCAGCTTGAATTCAGCAACCTACGAGCAGTACTTC
TRBD1	TRBV12-5	TRBJ1-1	medium-sized	CASGHRGTGVNTEAFF	TGTGCTAGTGGCCACCGCGGGACAGGGGTAAACACTGAAGCTTTCTTT
-	TRBV10-3	TRBJ2-2	many	CAISESTYTGELFF	TGTGCCATCAGTGAGAGCACTTACACCGGGGAGCTGTTTTTT
TRBD2	TRBV15	TRBJ2-3	-	CATSRFPGTSERTDTQYF	TGTGCCACCAGCAGATTTCCCGGGACTAGCGAACGCACAGATACGCAGTATTTT
-	TRBV7-9	TRBJ1-5	many	CASSNRDWGNQPQHF	TGTGCCAGCAGCAACCGGGACTGGGGCAATCAGCCCCAGCATTTT
TRBD2	TRBV7-2	TRBJ2-3	medium-sized	CASSTAWAGDRSTDTQYF	TGTGCCAGCAGCACCGCTTGGGCGGGAGATCGAAGCACAGATACGCAGTATTTT
-	TRBV5-6	TRBJ2-7	medium-sized	CASSLGRNPFFYEQYF	TGTGCCAGCAGCTTGGGACGAAACCCCTTCTTTTACGAGCAGTACTTC
-	TRBV12-3/TRBV12-4	TRBJ1-1	many	CASSESRRGNTEAFF	TGTGCCAGCAGCGAGAGCAGGCGGGGGAACACTGAAGCTTTCTTT